The entry that follows covers one T cell receptor (beta chain) sequence. What it binds is not known. The germline V gene encodes CDR1 SGHAT and CDR2 FQNNGV. The CDR3 is 15 amino acids. Trimming pared 1 base from V and 3 bases from J, leaving 12 bases between. TCRdb keeps only in-frame clones here, not all; method: immunoSEQ multiplex PCR. The data hold a few thousand clones, with roughly nine tenths observed a single time. This sample stems from a study of somatic mutations in cytotoxic T cells in rheumatoid arthritis. CD4+ and CD8+ cells were isolated by positive magnetic bead selection, with purity checked by flow cytometry. Study-wide results and limits: Per patient, the largest CD8+ clone was found to exceed 20% of CD8+ cells in 8 of 65 cases.

Specimen: CD8+ T cells sorted from blood. This chain connects TRBV11-2 to TRBJ1-2, with no clear D. The TCR comes from a woman aged 70-85 years with rheumatoid arthritis. CDR3 amino acids: CASSLGYGRDYGYTF. The DNA for the CDR3 is TGTGCCAGCAGCTTAGGTTACGGGCGGGACTATGGCTACACCTTC.